This T cell receptor beta chain was recovered during a study of T cell responses to AZD1222 COVID-19 vaccine. The study's findings and limits: A mostly white British donor set with more females was recruited, and clonal diversity was possibly underestimated. Baseline seropositivity occurred in only six AZD1222 recipients. Unmutated regions of variants are reportedly targeted by nearly half of spike-specific TCRs. Rises in breadth and depth of Spike-specific TCRs came after two AZD1222 doses.

Points on this clone: Its antigen is not known.

Germline lookup yields CDR1 KGHSH and CDR2 LQKENI. The CDR3 consists of 16 residues. Trimming cost V 0 bases and J 0 bases, with 11 bases left between them. Profiled with immunoSEQ multiplex PCR; TCRdb holds only in-frame clones, not every one. The repertoire consists of under 150,000 clones, with roughly nine tenths occurring once and the leading ten covering 3.1%. This sequence joins TRBV18 and TRBJ1-2, with D unresolved. This clonotype was sampled from an adult in good health. This material consisted of peripheral blood, taken on day 0 of AZD1222 vaccination. The CDR3 DNA is TGTGCCAGCTCACCACCGGGCAGGCTTACTAACTATGGCTACACCTTC. This encodes CASSPPGRLTNYGYTF.